The clone carrying this TCR beta chain has at least ten counts. What it binds is not known. The record originates from a study of T-cell reconstitution after alpha-beta-depleted transplantation in children. The study, taken as a whole, reports: A year post-transplant, T-cell counts and diversity derived mostly from newly produced T cells.

Preparing the TCRbeta library involved the use of unique molecular identifiers. TCRdb independently ran MiXCR on the PCR reads; one entry per CDR3 protein. The sample yields hundreds of thousands of distinct CDR3 sequences, under 15% seen once. The specimen was PBMCs, mostly from graft donor cells, collected 360 days after TCRalphabeta/CD19-depleted stem cell transplant. The receptor comes from a male patient younger than 18 who had a stem cell transplant for acute myeloid leukemia, so the T cells may come from the graft donor.

DNA of the CDR3: TGCAGCGTTGAAGGACGGAGCGGAGGCTCCTACAATGAGCAGTTCTTC. Its protein product is CSVEGRSGGSYNEQFF. V gene TRBV29-1 combines with J gene TRBJ2-1; possible D gene TRBD2, 5 bases. The CDR3 length is 16 residues. V lost 1 base to trimming and J lost 0 bases, with 13 bases between them. Per germline, CDR1 SQVTM and CDR2 ANQGSEA.